Included here is one T cell receptor beta chain sequence, with context. Sequenced by immunoSEQ multiplex PCR; TCRdb stores in-frame clones only, minus some. The data show roughly 14,000 clones, roughly 82% seen once. Input was roughly 600 ng to 6,004 ng of genomic DNA from tumor or blood. These data are taken from a study of T cells in tumors after PD-1 blockade. As for the study in general: Excluded were patients with checkpoint blockade, immunosuppressants, or radiotherapy or other anti-cancer therapy within 4 weeks. On average, peripheral blood gave 110,000 or so TCR templates and 30,000 to 40,000 unique clonotypes. Daily vismodegib 150 mg continued in a subset of anti-PD-1-treated patients.

The V gene's germline CDR1 is SGHAT and CDR2 FQDESV (reference sequence). Trimming cost V 1 base and J 7 bases, with 11 bases left between them. This CDR3 region has 13 residues. The source is a human donor with basal cell carcinoma. The material was PBMCs, obtained after anti-PD-1 treatment. This chain uses TRBV11-1 with TRBJ2-7; TRBD1 might be the D (6 bases). The CDR3 DNA sequence: TGTGCCAGCAGCTTAGACAGGGACGGGGAGCAGTACTTC. Encoded protein: CASSLDRDGEQYF.